This TCR beta chain was sequenced in a study of T-cell memory formation after mild COVID-19. Findings of the study overall: Day 15 to 85 contracting clones showed balanced CD4/CD8; day 15 to 37 expanders favored CD4+.

TCRdb processed the 5' RACE reads anew with MiXCR; each CDR3 protein has one entry. Of under 300,000 distinct CDR3 sequences listed, approximately 10% are singletons. In its sample, this clonotype was seen a few times. Its matching antigen is unknown. The specimen was PBMCs or a T cell subset sorted from them (not recorded which). This receptor was obtained from a man aged 18-30 years who had mild COVID-19 (a few samples of this study predate the infection). Cell type and time point are not known.

The CDR3 is CASSFSGPRSPLHF. The CDR3 region has the DNA TGTGCCAGCAGTTTTAGTGGCCCCCGATCACCCCTCCACTTT. The V and J genes are TRBV12-3 or TRBV12-4 and TRBJ1-6; no clear D. The CDR3 length is 14 residues. Trimming stripped 3 bases from V and 10 bases from J, with 13 bases between.